The text below deals with one T cell receptor beta chain. Per germline, CDR1 SGHRS and CDR2 YFSETQ. This CDR3 is 15 amino acids long. V shed 4 bases and J 7 bases; nucleotides not matched to a gene: 10. This entry belongs to a study of blood T cell repertoires in COVID-19. Per the study methods: Nucleated cell counts were estimated from reference gene primer amplification. Some clones are missing from TCRdb's copy, which holds only in-frame ones; the method was immunoSEQ multiplex PCR. V and J calls and clone size are copied from that table; D and trimming were computed from the DNA. The sample comprises 25,000 to 30,000 clones, roughly three quarters of which are singletons, and about 40% rests with the top ten.

The rearrangement joins TRBV5-1 to TRBJ2-1; 8 bases map to TRBD1. Sequenced: peripheral blood. This receptor was identified in a man between 65 and 79 years old with acute or convalescent COVID-19. CDR3 sequence (DNA): TGCGCCAGCAGCCCCGACAGGGGTGGTCGTAATGAGCAGTTCTTC. Its protein product is CASSPDRGGRNEQFF.